A single TCR beta chain is shown here with its context. Antigen: not known. This record comes from a study of blood T cells in healthy people across ages. Overall study results and limits: Whereas aged donors had fewer naive CD4+ cells, long-lived donors had more of them and higher diversity. Donor CMV status was unknown, possibly confounding expanded clonotype changes.

Every sample yielded at least 7 million isolated PBMCs. With a J-beta primer mix and a sample-barcoded 5' primer, a second PCR ran about 7 to 11 cycles. Each cDNA molecule received a tag from a template-switch adaptor that had 12 random nucleotides. TCRdb re-derived calls from the 5' RACE reads in MiXCR, one entry per CDR3 protein. The table includes about 1 million distinct CDR3 sequences, under 55% detected once. The TCR was taken from an older woman in good health. The sequenced material came from blood.

The CDR3 spells CASSLGGVPYEQYF. The CDR3 region has the DNA TGTGCCAGCAGCTTAGGTGGGGTCCCCTACGAGCAGTACTTC. V is TRBV7-2 and J is TRBJ2-7; no definite D call. The germline V gene encodes CDR1 SGHTA and CDR2 FQGNSA. Trimming took 1 base from V and 2 from J, leaving 9 bases between them. This CDR3 spans 14 amino acids.